These T cell receptor beta chains were read from a single sample in a study of graft-versus-host responses after intestinal transplantation. Generated by immunoSEQ multiplex PCR, the TCRdb table keeps only in-frame clones and is missing some. The sample gives about 98,000 clones, around 86% of which show up once; roughly 1.4% is in the top ten. The material was PBMCs, obtained 255 days after intestinal transplant. These receptors originate from a human patient who received an intestinal transplant, so some T cells may come from the graft donor. CDR3s include the opening cysteine and the closing phenylalanine or tryptophan. D genes are given only for firm matches. Clone size is shown for a subset of rows, as once, few, many or a class of expanded clone.

size	V	D	J	CDR3	DNA
NA	TRBV19	NA	TRBJ2-3	CASSIDQGSGADTQYF	TGTGCCAGTAGTATAGATCAAGGGTCGGGAGCAGATACGCAGTATTTT
NA	TRBV7-6	NA	TRBJ2-2	CASSLVGEDGELFF	TGTGCCAGCAGCTTAGTGGGGGAGGACGGGGAGCTGTTTTTT
NA	TRBV5-4	TRBD1	TRBJ1-2	CAIPRTGYSYTF	TGTGCCATCCCCCGGACAGGGTATAGCTACACCTTC
few	TRBV4-3	TRBD2	TRBJ2-1	CASSHRTSGRDEQFF	TGCGCCAGCAGCCACCGGACTAGCGGGAGGGATGAGCAGTTCTTC
NA	TRBV4-1	TRBD1	TRBJ2-3	CASSRGTGGTDTQYF	TGCGCCAGCAGCCGAGGGACAGGAGGGACAGATACGCAGTATTTT
once	TRBV5-1	TRBD1	TRBJ2-1	CASSLRGTGPYNEQFF	TGCGCCAGCAGTCTCAGAGGGACAGGGCCTTACAATGAGCAGTTCTTC
NA	TRBV30	TRBD1	TRBJ1-2	CAWTGQGGFVMGYTF	TGTGCCTGGACTGGACAGGGGGGATTTGTTATGGGCTACACCTTC
NA	TRBV9	NA	TRBJ1-4	CASSVGPNNEKLFF	TGTGCCAGCAGCGTAGGCCCCAATAATGAAAAACTGTTTTTT
NA	TRBV15	NA	TRBJ2-3	CATSPEAGTFLYTQYF	TGTGCCACCAGCCCAGAAGCAGGAACCTTTTTGTATACGCAGTATTTT
NA	TRBV18	NA	TRBJ2-2	CASSPITTNTGELFF	TGTGCCAGCTCACCGATTACTACGAACACCGGGGAGCTGTTTTTT
NA	TRBV2	NA	TRBJ2-1	CASSESGNEQFF	TGTGCCAGCAGTGAATCGGGCAATGAGCAGTTCTTC
NA	TRBV2	NA	TRBJ2-5	CASTAGFQETQYF	TGTGCCAGCACTGCAGGGTTCCAAGAGACCCAGTACTTC
NA	TRBV27	NA	TRBJ2-1	CASSLWGRVFEQFF	TGTGCCAGCAGCCTCTGGGGACGTGTATTTGAGCAGTTCTTC
NA	TRBV6-5	NA	TRBJ1-1	CASSYGRANTEAFF	TGTGCCAGCAGTTACGGACGGGCGAACACTGAAGCTTTCTTT
NA	TRBV2	NA	TRBJ2-3	CASSGGISGTDTQYF	TGTGCCAGCAGTGGGGGCATCTCGGGAACAGATACGCAGTATTTT
NA	TRBV4-2	NA	TRBJ2-6	CASSQDAETGANVLTF	TGTGCCAGCAGCCAAGATGCCGAGACTGGGGCCAACGTCCTGACTTTC
NA	TRBV19	TRBD1	TRBJ1-4	CASSISGQINEKLFF	TGTGCCAGTAGTATCTCGGGACAGATTAATGAAAAACTGTTTTTT
NA	TRBV5-1	NA	TRBJ1-4	CASSLQGANEKLFF	TGCGCCAGCAGCTTACAGGGCGCTAATGAAAAACTGTTTTTT
NA	TRBV6-5	TRBD1	TRBJ1-4	CASSYPIQGAGEKLFF	TGTGCCAGCAGTTACCCTATACAGGGGGCGGGTGAAAAACTGTTTTTT
NA	TRBV6-6	NA	TRBJ2-2	CASTGPRGGSDGELFF	TGTGCCAGCACCGGCCCGAGGGGGGGGTCTGACGGGGAGCTGTTTTTT
NA	TRBV25-1	NA	TRBJ2-3	CASSGLDGTSTDTQYF	TGTGCCAGCAGTGGTCTCGACGGAACAAGCACAGATACGCAGTATTTT
NA	TRBV19	TRBD1	TRBJ2-7	CASSAKTGFDYEQYF	TGTGCCAGTAGCGCAAAGACAGGGTTCGACTACGAGCAGTACTTC
NA	TRBV27	NA	TRBJ2-1	CASSLIPGDEQFF	TGTGCCAGCAGTTTAATCCCAGGTGATGAGCAGTTCTTC
NA	TRBV9	TRBD2	TRBJ2-7	CASSVGLAGPQYF	TGTGCCAGCAGCGTAGGGCTAGCGGGACCGCAGTACTTC
NA	TRBV7-6	NA	TRBJ2-5	CASSLGKQLEGETQYF	TGTGCCAGCAGCTTAGGTAAACAACTGGAGGGAGAGACCCAGTACTTC
NA	TRBV15	TRBD2	TRBJ2-1	CATSRERGGRHEQFF	TGTGCCACCAGCAGAGAGCGGGGGGGCCGGCATGAGCAGTTCTTC
NA	TRBV6-6	NA	TRBJ2-3	CASSSRTTDTQYF	TGTGCCAGCAGTTCACGAACCACAGATACGCAGTATTTT
NA	TRBV6-5	NA	TRBJ1-4	CASSRSALNEKLFF	TGTGCCAGCAGTCGGTCAGCTTTGAATGAAAAACTGTTTTTT
once	TRBV4-1	TRBD2	TRBJ2-4	CASSQDLSGGGKNIQYF	TGCGCCAGCAGCCAAGATTTAAGCGGGGGGGGCAAAAACATTCAGTACTTC
NA	TRBV28	NA	TRBJ2-7	CASSYPGLNEQYF	TGTGCCAGCAGTTATCCAGGGCTGAACGAGCAGTACTTC
NA	TRBV6-1	NA	TRBJ2-2	CASSTQTRSTGELFF	TGTGCCAGCAGTACCCAGACACGGAGCACCGGGGAGCTGTTTTTT
NA	TRBV6-4	TRBD2	TRBJ2-1	CASSDSASGGHEQFF	TGTGCCAGCAGTGACTCGGCTAGCGGGGGTCATGAGCAGTTCTTC
NA	TRBV4-1	TRBD1	TRBJ2-3	CASSHGTGSSTDTQYF	TGCGCCAGCAGCCATGGGACAGGGTCTAGCACAGATACGCAGTATTTT
NA	TRBV6-6	TRBD1	TRBJ2-3	CASSSDRETDTQYF	TGTGCCAGCAGTTCGGACAGGGAAACAGATACGCAGTATTTT
NA	TRBV4-2	NA	TRBJ2-5	CASSHQLGLMETQYF	TGTGCCAGCAGCCATCAACTAGGCCTTATGGAGACCCAGTACTTC
NA	TRBV5-6	NA	TRBJ1-6	CASSLRSSYNSPLYF	TGTGCCAGCAGCTTGAGGAGCTCCTATAATTCACCCCTCTACTTT
NA	TRBV5-1	NA	TRBJ2-2	CASSPKEANTGELFF	TGCGCCAGCAGCCCGAAGGAAGCGAACACCGGGGAGCTGTTTTTT
NA	TRBV12-5	NA	TRBJ2-3	CASGRLDREEDTQYF	TGTGCTAGTGGTCGACTTGACAGGGAGGAAGATACGCAGTATTTT
NA	TRBV27	TRBD1	TRBJ1-2	CASSLFGTGGTYGYTF	TGTGCCAGCAGTTTGTTTGGGACAGGGGGCACCTATGGCTACACCTTC
few	TRBV30	NA	TRBJ1-2	CAWSLQGPNYGYTF	TGTGCCTGGAGCCTACAGGGACCTAACTATGGCTACACCTTC
NA	TRBV28	TRBD1	TRBJ2-2	CASIPRGKGPGELFF	TGTGCCAGCATCCCCAGGGGGAAAGGGCCCGGGGAGCTGTTTTTT
once	TRBV7-9	NA	TRBJ2-1	CASRGWSSYNEQFF	TGTGCCAGCCGGGGCTGGAGCTCCTACAATGAGCAGTTCTTC
once	TRBV4-1	NA	TRBJ1-1	CASSANPTGRGTEAFF	TGCGCCAGCAGCGCCAACCCGACAGGTCGCGGGACTGAAGCTTTCTTT
NA	TRBV5-6	NA	TRBJ1-2	CASSGGKHLGYTF	TGTGCCAGCAGTGGGGGGAAGCATCTTGGCTACACCTTC
NA	TRBV25-1	NA	TRBJ2-6	CASSDRSHSGANVLTF	TGTGCCAGCAGTGATCGCTCCCACTCTGGGGCCAACGTCCTGACTTTC
NA	TRBV28	NA	TRBJ2-1	CASSLFGVLNEQFF	TGTGCCAGCAGTTTATTTGGGGTACTCAATGAGCAGTTCTTC
NA	TRBV12-1	NA	TRBJ2-6	CASSFRDRGSGANVLTF	TGTGCCAGCAGCTTTAGAGACAGGGGCTCTGGGGCCAACGTCCTGACTTTC
NA	TRBV5-1	NA	TRBJ2-3	CASSLQAADTQYF	TGCGCCAGCAGCTTGCAAGCGGCAGATACGCAGTATTTT
NA	TRBV5-1	TRBD2	TRBJ2-3	CASSRWTSADTQYF	TGCGCCAGCAGCCGATGGACTAGCGCTGATACGCAGTATTTT
NA	TRBV19	NA	TRBJ1-3	CASSTSAVSGNTIYF	TGTGCCAGTAGTACCTCAGCTGTCTCTGGAAACACCATATATTTT
NA	TRBV6-5	NA	TRBJ2-1	CASRPGQSYNEQFF	TGTGCCAGCAGGCCGGGACAAAGCTACAATGAGCAGTTCTTC
NA	TRBV4-1	TRBD1	TRBJ1-2	CASSRITQGAGSGYTF	TGCGCCAGCAGCCGAATAACACAGGGGGCCGGGAGTGGCTACACCTTC
NA	TRBV4-3	TRBD2	TRBJ2-1	CASSQEGRAGNEQFF	TGCGCCAGCAGCCAAGAAGGCCGAGCGGGGAATGAGCAGTTCTTC